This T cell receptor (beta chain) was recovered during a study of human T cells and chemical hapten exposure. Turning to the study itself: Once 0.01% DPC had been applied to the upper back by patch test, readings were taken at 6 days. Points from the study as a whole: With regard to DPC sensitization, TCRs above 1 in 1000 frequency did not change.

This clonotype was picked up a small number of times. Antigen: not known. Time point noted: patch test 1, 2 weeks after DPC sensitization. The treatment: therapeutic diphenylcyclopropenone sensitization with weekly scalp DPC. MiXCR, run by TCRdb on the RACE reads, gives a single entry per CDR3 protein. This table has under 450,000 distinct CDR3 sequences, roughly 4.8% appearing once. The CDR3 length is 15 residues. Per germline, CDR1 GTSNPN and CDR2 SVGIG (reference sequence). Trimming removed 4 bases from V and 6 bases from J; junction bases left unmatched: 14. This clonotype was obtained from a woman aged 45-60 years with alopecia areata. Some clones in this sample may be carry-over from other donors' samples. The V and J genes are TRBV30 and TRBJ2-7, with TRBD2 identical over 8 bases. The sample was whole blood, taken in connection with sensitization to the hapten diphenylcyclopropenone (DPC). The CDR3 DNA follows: TGTGCCTGGAACCTAAAGCCGGGACTAGTATCCGAGCAGTACTTC. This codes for CAWNLKPGLVSEQYF.